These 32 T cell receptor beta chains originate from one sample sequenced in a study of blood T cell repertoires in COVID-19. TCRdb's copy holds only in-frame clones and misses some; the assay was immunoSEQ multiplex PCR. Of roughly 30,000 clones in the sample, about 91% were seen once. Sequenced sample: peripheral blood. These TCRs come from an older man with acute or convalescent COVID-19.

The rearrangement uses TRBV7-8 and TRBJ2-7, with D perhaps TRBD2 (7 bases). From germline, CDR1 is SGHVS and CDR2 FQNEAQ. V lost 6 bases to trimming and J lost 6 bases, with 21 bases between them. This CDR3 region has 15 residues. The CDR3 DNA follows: TGTGCCAGCAGTTACGCCGGGGGGCGCTTGGCCGAGCAGTACTTC. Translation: CASSYAGGRLAEQYF.

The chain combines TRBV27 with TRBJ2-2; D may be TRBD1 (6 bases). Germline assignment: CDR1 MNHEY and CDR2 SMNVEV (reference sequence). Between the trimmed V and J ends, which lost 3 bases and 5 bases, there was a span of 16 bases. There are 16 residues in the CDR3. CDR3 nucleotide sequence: TGTGCCAGCAGTTTCCGGCCAGGGGTGGTTACCGGGGAGCTGTTTTTT. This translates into CASSFRPGVVTGELFF.

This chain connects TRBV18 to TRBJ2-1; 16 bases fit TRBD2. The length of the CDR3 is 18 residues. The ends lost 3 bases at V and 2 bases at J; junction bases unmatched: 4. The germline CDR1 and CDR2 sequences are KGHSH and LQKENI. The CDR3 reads CASSPPGLAGGTYNEQFF. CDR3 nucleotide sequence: TGTGCCAGCTCACCCCCGGGACTAGCGGGAGGGACCTACAATGAGCAGTTCTTC. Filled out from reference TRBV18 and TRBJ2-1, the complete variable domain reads NAGVMQNPRHLVRRRGQEARLRCSPMKGHSHVYWYRQLPEEGLKFMVYLQKENIIDESGMPKERFSAEFPKEGPSILRIQQVVRGDSAAYFCASSPPGLAGGTYNEQFFGPGTRLTVL.

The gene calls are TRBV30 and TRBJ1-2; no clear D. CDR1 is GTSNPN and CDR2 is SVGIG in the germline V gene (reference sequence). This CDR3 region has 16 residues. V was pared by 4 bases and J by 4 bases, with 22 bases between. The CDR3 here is CAWTLNLGLGGYGYTF. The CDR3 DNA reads TGTGCCTGGACACTTAACTTAGGACTAGGCGGCTATGGCTACACCTTC.

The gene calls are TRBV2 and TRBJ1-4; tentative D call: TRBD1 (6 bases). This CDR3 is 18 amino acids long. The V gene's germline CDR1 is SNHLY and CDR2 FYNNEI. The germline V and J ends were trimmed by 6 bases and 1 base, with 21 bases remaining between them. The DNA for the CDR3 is TGTGCCAGCAGGGAACAGGGACTTTCGATTAGAACTAATGAAAAACTGTTTTTT. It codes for CASREQGLSIRTNEKLFF.

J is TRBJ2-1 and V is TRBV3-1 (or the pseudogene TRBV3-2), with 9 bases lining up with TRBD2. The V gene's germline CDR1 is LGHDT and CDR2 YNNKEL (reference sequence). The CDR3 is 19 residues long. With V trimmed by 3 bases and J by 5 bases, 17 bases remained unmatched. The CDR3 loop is CASSQGLEGGAGGNNEQFF. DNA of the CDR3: TGTGCCAGCAGCCAGGGTCTAGAAGGGGGAGCGGGGGGTAACAATGAGCAGTTCTTC.

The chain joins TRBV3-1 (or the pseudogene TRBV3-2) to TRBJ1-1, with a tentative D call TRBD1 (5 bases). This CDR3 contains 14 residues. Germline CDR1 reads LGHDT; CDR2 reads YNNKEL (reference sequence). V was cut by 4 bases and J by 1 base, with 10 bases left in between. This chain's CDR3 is CASSPQGGNTEAFF. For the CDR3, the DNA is TGTGCCAGCAGCCCCCAGGGCGGGAACACTGAAGCTTTCTTT.

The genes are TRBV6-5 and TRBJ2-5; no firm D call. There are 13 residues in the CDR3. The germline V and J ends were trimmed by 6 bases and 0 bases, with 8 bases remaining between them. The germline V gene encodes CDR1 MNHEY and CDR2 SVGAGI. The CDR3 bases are TGTGCCAGCAGCCCCCGGTACCAAGAGACCCAGTACTTC. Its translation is CASSPRYQETQYF.

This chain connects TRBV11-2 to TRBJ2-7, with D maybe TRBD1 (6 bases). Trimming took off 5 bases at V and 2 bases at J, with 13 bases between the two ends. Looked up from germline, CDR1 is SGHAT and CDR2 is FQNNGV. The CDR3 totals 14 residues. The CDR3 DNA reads TGTGCCAGCAGCACCCGGGACACCGCCTACGAGCAGTACTTC. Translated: CASSTRDTAYEQYF.

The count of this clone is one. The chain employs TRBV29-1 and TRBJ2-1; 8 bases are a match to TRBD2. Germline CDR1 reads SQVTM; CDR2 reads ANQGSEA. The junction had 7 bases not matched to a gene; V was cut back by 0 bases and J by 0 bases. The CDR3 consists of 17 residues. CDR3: CSVEDQALAVSYNEQFF. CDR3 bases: TGCAGCGTTGAAGATCAGGCACTAGCGGTCTCCTACAATGAGCAGTTCTTC.

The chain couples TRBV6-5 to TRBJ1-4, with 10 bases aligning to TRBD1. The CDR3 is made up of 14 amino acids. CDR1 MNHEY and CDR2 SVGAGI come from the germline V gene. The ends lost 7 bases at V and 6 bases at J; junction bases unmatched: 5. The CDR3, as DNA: TGTGCCAGCACCTTGGACAGGGGGGATGAAAAACTGTTTTTT. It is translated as CASTLDRGDEKLFF.

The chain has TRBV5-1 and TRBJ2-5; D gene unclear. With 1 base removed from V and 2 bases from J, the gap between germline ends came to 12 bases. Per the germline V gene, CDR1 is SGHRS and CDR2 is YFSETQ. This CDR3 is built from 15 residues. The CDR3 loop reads CASSLKFSNQETQYF. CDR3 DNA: TGCGCCAGCAGCTTGAAGTTTAGTAATCAAGAGACCCAGTACTTC.

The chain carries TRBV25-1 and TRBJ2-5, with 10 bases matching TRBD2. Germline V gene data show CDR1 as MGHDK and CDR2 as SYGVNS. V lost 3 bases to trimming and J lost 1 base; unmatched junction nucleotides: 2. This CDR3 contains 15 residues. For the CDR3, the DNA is TGTGCCAGCAGTGACTCTAGCGGGGGCCAAGAGACCCAGTACTTC. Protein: CASSDSSGGQETQYF.

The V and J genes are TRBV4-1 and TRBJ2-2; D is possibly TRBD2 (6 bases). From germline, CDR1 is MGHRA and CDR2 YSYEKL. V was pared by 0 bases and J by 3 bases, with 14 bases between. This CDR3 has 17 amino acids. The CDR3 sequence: CASSQEGSAGYTGELFF. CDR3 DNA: TGCGCCAGCAGCCAAGAAGGTTCTGCGGGATACACCGGGGAGCTGTTTTTT.

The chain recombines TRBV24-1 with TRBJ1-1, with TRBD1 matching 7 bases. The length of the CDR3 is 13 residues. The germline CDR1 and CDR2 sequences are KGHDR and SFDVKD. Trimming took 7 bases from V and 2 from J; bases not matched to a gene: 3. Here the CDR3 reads CATRDRTNTEAFF. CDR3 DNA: TGTGCCACCAGGGACAGGACAAACACTGAAGCTTTCTTT.

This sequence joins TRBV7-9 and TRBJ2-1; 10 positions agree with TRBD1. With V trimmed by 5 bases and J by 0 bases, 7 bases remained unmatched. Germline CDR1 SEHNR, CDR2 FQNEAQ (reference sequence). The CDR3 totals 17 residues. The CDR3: CASSADRGHSSYNEQFF. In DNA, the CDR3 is TGTGCCAGCAGCGCAGACAGGGGGCACAGCTCCTACAATGAGCAGTTCTTC.

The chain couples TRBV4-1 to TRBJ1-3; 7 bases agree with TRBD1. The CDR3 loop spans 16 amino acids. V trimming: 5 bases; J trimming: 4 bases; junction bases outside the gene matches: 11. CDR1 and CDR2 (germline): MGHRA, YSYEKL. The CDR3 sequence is CASSDPVRDRGNTIYF. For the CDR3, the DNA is TGCGCCAGCAGCGACCCTGTCAGGGACAGAGGAAACACCATATATTTT.

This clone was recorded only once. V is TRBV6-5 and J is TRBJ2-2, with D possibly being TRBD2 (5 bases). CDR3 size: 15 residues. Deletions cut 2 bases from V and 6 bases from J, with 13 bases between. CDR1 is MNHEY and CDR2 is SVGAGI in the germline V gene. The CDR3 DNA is TGTGCCAGCAGTTACAGAGGGCCGCGCCCCGGGGAGCTGTTTTTT. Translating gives CASSYRGPRPGELFF.

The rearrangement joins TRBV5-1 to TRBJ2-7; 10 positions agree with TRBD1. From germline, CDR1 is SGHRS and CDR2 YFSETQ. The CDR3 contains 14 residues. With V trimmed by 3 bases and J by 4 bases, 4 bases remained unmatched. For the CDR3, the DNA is TGCGCCAGCAGCTACGGACAGGGGGGTTACGAGCAGTACTTC. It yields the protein CASSYGQGGYEQYF.

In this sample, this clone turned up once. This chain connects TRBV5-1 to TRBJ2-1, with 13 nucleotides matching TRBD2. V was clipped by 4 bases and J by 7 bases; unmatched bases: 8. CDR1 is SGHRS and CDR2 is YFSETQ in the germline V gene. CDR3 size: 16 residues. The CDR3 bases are TGCGCCAGCAGCCCGACCGGGACTAGCGGGATTAATGAGCAGTTCTTC. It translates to CASSPTGTSGINEQFF.

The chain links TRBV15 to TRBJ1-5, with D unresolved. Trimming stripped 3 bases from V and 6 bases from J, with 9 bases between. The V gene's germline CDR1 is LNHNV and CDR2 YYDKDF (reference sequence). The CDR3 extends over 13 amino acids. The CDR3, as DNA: TGTGCCACCAGCAGCGGCGGAGTTCAGCCCCAGCATTTT. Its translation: CATSSGGVQPQHF.

The CDR3 reads CASSRDSLTDTQYF. The CDR3 coding sequence is TGTGCCAGCAGTCGGGACAGCCTCACAGATACGCAGTATTTT. The chain carries TRBV6-5 and TRBJ2-3; 7 bases are a match to TRBD1. Germline trimming cut 5 bases from V and 2 bases from J; bases unmatched to any gene: 4. There are 14 residues in the CDR3. The V gene's germline CDR1 is MNHEY and CDR2 SVGAGI.

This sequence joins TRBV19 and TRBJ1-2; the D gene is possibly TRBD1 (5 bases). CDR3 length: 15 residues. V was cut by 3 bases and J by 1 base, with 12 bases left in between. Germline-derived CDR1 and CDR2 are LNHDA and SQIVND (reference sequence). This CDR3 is CASSIGQWYNYGYTF. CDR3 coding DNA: TGTGCCAGTAGTATTGGACAATGGTATAACTATGGCTACACCTTC.

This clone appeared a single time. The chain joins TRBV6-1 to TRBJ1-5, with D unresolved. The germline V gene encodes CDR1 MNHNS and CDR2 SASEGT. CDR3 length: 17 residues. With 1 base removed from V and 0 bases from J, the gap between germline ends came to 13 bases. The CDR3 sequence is CASSEVWEAYSNQPQHF. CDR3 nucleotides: TGTGCCAGCAGTGAAGTCTGGGAGGCTTATAGCAATCAGCCCCAGCATTTT.

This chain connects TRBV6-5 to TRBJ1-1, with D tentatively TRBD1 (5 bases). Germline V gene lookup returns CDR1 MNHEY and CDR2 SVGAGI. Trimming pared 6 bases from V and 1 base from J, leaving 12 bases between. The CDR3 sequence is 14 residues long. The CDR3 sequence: CASRRSTANTEAFF. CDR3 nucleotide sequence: TGTGCCAGCAGGAGATCGACAGCGAACACTGAAGCTTTCTTT.

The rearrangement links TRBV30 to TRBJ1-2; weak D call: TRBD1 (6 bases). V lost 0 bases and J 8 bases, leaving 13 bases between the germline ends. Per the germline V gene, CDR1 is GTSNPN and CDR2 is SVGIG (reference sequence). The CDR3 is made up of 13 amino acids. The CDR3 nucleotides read TGTGCCTGGAGTGTACCCGGGGGGCTCGGCTACACCTTC. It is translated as CAWSVPGGLGYTF. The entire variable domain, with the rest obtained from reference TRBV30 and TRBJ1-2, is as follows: SQTIHQWPATLVQPVGSPLSLECTVEGTSNPNLYWYRQAAGRGLQLLFYSVGIGQISSEVPQNLSASRPQDRQFILSSKKLLLSDSGFYLCAWSVPGGLGYTFGSGTRLTVV.

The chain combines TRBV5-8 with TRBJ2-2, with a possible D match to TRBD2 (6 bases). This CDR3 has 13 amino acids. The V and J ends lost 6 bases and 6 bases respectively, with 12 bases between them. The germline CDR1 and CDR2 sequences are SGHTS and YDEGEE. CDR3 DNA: TGTGCCAGCACCTTCTGGGGGGCCGGGGAGCTGTTTTTT. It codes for CASTFWGAGELFF. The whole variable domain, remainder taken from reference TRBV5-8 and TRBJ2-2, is EAGVTQSPTHLIKTRGQQATLRCSPISGHTSVYWYQQALGLGLQFLLWYDEGEERNRGNFPPRFSGRQFPNYSSELNVNALELEDSALYLCASTFWGAGELFFGEGSRLTVL.

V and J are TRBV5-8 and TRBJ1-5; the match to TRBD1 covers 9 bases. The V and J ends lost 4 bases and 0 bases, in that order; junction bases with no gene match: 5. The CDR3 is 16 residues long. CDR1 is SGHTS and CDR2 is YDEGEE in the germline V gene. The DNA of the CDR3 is TGTGCCAGCAGCCGGACAGGGGCAGTTAGCAATCAGCCCCAGCATTTT. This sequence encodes CASSRTGAVSNQPQHF.

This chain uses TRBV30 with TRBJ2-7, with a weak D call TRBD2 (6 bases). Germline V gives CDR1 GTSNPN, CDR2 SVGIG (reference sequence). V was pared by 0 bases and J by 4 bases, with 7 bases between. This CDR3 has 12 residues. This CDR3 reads CAWSVRGYEQYF. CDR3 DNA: TGTGCCTGGAGTGTACGGGGGTACGAGCAGTACTTC.

CDR3 sequence: CASSLKSGQPQHF. The CDR3 coding sequence is TGTGCCAGCAGTTTGAAGAGCGGTCAGCCCCAGCATTTT. The rearrangement joins TRBV12-3 or TRBV12-4 to TRBJ1-5; no definite D call. Trimming cost V 3 bases and J 6 bases, with 9 bases left between them. The CDR3 loop spans 13 amino acids.

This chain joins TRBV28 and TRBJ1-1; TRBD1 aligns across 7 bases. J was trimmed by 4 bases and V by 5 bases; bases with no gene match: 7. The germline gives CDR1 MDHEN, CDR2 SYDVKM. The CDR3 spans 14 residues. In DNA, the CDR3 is TGTGCCAGCAGTCCGCACAGGGGAGGCACTGAAGCTTTCTTT. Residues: CASSPHRGGTEAFF.

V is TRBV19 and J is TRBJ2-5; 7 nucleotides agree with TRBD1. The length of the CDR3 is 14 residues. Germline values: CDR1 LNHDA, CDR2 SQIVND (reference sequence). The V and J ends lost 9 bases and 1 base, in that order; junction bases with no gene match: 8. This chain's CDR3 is CASRAGGFQETQYF. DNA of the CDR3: TGTGCCAGCCGAGCAGGGGGATTCCAAGAGACCCAGTACTTC.